These 30 T cell receptor beta chains were all obtained from the same sample, sequenced in a study of cytotoxic CD8 clonotypes in ibrutinib-treated CLL. Sequencing was performed with immunoSEQ multiplex PCR; in TCRdb, only in-frame clones are kept and a portion is missing. The sample holds hundreds of thousands of clones; around four fifths are singletons and the top ten take about 6.3%. This sample comprised PBMCs, obtained before ibrutinib treatment. The receptors derive from a human donor with chronic lymphocytic leukemia.

This chain uses TRBV30 with TRBJ1-2; no clear D gene. The CDR3 is 16 residues long. The V gene lost 0 bases and the J gene lost 8 bases, with 22 bases spanning the gap. The germline gives CDR1 GTSNPN, CDR2 SVGIG (reference sequence). CDR3 in amino acids: CAWSVGLAVTSGGYTF. The CDR3 bases are TGTGCCTGGAGTGTGGGATTGGCCGTGACATCGGGAGGCTACACCTTC.

The rearrangement joins TRBV11-2 to TRBJ2-3, with a possible D match to TRBD1 (6 bases). The ends were cut back, 2 bases at V and 0 bases at J, with 9 bases in the middle. Germline CDR1 and CDR2: SGHAT and FQNNGV. This CDR3 has 15 residues. The CDR3 loop reads CASSLRQASTDTQYF. CDR3 DNA sequence: TGTGCCAGCAGCTTAAGACAGGCGAGCACAGATACGCAGTATTTT.

The chain has TRBV30 and TRBJ1-1; 8 positions match TRBD1. Losses at the gene ends were 3 bases for V and 7 bases for J; bases not matched to a gene: 7. The CDR3 sequence is 13 residues long. Germline assignment: CDR1 GTSNPN and CDR2 SVGIG (reference sequence). This chain's CDR3 is CAWRKSGQGEAFF. The DNA of the CDR3 is TGTGCCTGGAGAAAGAGCGGACAGGGTGAAGCTTTCTTT.

The V and J genes are TRBV25-1 and TRBJ1-4; D is possibly TRBD1 (5 bases). With 2 bases removed from V and 4 bases from J, the gap between germline ends came to 14 bases. The germline CDR1 and CDR2 sequences are MGHDK and SYGVNS. The CDR3 has 16 residues. The CDR3 DNA reads TGTGCCAGCAGTGAACCTGGTCAGGGAAATAATGAAAAACTGTTTTTT. As protein: CASSEPGQGNNEKLFF.

The rearrangement joins TRBV4-3 to TRBJ2-7; D gene ambiguous. This CDR3 contains 13 residues. Trimming shortened V by 2 bases and J by 3 bases, and 8 bases separated the two germline ends. Per germline, CDR1 LGHNA and CDR2 YSLEER. The CDR3 is CASSQSRIYEQYF. DNA of the CDR3: TGCGCCAGCAGCCAATCTAGAATCTACGAGCAGTACTTC.

The rearrangement uses TRBV6-5 and TRBJ2-3, with D perhaps assigned TRBD1 or TRBD2 (5 bases each). The ends were cut back, 7 bases at V and 4 bases at J, with 9 bases in the middle. This CDR3 is built from 12 residues. Germline V lookup: CDR1 MNHEY, CDR2 SVGAGI. The CDR3 DNA is TGTGCCAGCAAAGGGGACCCAGATACGCAGTATTTT. Amino acid sequence: CASKGDPDTQYF.

This chain joins TRBV5-1 and TRBJ1-1; 12 positions match TRBD1. This CDR3 has 16 residues. The V segment lost 4 bases and the J segment 0 bases; nucleotides outside the gene matches: 4. CDR1 is SGHRS and CDR2 is YFSETQ in the germline V gene. CDR3 sequence: CASSRGTGGMNTEAFF. CDR3 in DNA: TGCGCCAGCAGCCGAGGGACAGGGGGCATGAACACTGAAGCTTTCTTT.

The chain combines TRBV4-3 with TRBJ1-2; possibly TRBD1 for D (6 bases). The germline CDR1 and CDR2 sequences are LGHNA and YSLEER. Trimming removed 4 bases at V and 7 bases at J, with 16 bases between. This CDR3 region has 14 residues. CDR3 nucleotide sequence: TGCGCCAGCAGCCCTCCAGCAGGGGAAGGTGGCTACACCTTC. Translating it yields CASSPPAGEGGYTF.

The chain carries TRBV4-3 and TRBJ2-1; 10 bases are a match to TRBD2. V shed 2 bases and J 3 bases; nucleotides not matched to a gene: 10. This CDR3 has 18 amino acids. CDR1 is LGHNA and CDR2 is YSLEER in the germline V gene. CDR3 residues: CASSQQDLAGDHYNEQFF. The CDR3 nucleotides read TGCGCCAGCAGCCAACAGGACCTAGCGGGAGATCACTACAATGAGCAGTTCTTC.

V is TRBV5-4 and J is TRBJ2-1; weak D call: TRBD2 (5 bases). The germline V gene has CDR1 SGHNT and CDR2 YYREEE (reference sequence). The CDR3 is 13 amino acids. The V gene lost 5 bases and the J gene lost 9 bases, with 15 bases spanning the gap. The chain's CDR3 is CASSPAASSEQFF. The DNA of the CDR3 is TGTGCCAGCAGTCCTGCGGCTAGCAGTGAGCAGTTCTTC. The variable domain in full, completed from reference TRBV5-4 and TRBJ2-1, reads ETGVTQSPTHLIKTRGQQVTLRCSSQSGHNTVSWYQQALGQGPQFIFQYYREEENGRGNFPPRFSGLQFPNYSSELNVNALELDDSALYLCASSPAASSEQFFGPGTRLTVL.

The rearrangement joins TRBV4-3 to TRBJ2-5; 8 nucleotides agree with TRBD2. CDR1 and CDR2 (germline): LGHNA, YSLEER. Losses at the gene ends were 0 bases for V and 4 bases for J; bases not matched to a gene: 7. The CDR3 sequence is 16 residues long. In nucleotides, the CDR3 is TGCGCCAGCAGCCAAGACGGTTCGGCGGGAGGAGAGACCCAGTACTTC. Protein: CASSQDGSAGGETQYF.

The CDR3 sequence: CASSYSGMRTYEQYF. CDR3 DNA sequence: TGTGCCAGCAGTTACTCGGGGATGAGAACCTACGAGCAGTACTTC. This chain links TRBV6-5 with TRBJ2-7; D call uncertain. Trimming shortened V by 0 bases and J by 2 bases, and 11 bases separated the two germline ends. CDR1 and CDR2 from the germline V gene are MNHEY and SVGAGI. The CDR3 runs 15 residues.

The rearrangement joins TRBV5-1 to TRBJ2-7; D is possibly TRBD1 or TRBD2 (6 bases each). Trimming shortened V by 0 bases and J by 7 bases, and 11 bases separated the two germline ends. CDR3 length equals 13 residues. CDR1 and CDR2 from the germline V gene are SGHRS and YFSETQ. In DNA form, the CDR3 reads TGCGCCAGCAGCTTGGCGGGGGCCCAGGAGCAGTACTTC. It yields the protein CASSLAGAQEQYF.

This clone was counted a single time. This chain connects TRBV5-6 to TRBJ2-1; no definite D call. CDR1 and CDR2 (germline): SGHDT, YYEEEE. The CDR3 is 11 residues long. V was shortened by 4 bases and J by 8 bases, with 7 bases between the two germline ends. The CDR3 here is CASSQAYEQFF. In DNA form, the CDR3 reads TGTGCCAGCAGCCAAGCCTATGAGCAGTTCTTC. Based on the CDR3 plus reference TRBV5-6 and TRBJ2-1, the full variable domain is DAGVTQSPTHLIKTRGQQVTLRCSPKSGHDTVSWYQQALGQGPQFIFQYYEEEERQRGNFPDRFSGHQFPNYSSELNVNALLLGDSALYLCASSQAYEQFFGPGTRLTVL.

V and J are TRBV4-1 and TRBJ2-1, with TRBD2 identical over 12 bases. The J segment lost 8 bases and the V segment lost 4 bases, leaving 9 bases of the junction unmatched. CDR3 length: 16 residues. Germline-derived CDR1 and CDR2 are MGHRA and YSYEKL. Written as DNA, the CDR3 is TGCGCCAGCAGCCCCAAATGGACTAGCGGGACCGATGAGCAGTTCTTC. It is translated as CASSPKWTSGTDEQFF.

V gene TRBV5-1 combines with J gene TRBJ2-3, with 9 bases fitting TRBD2. The germline V gene has CDR1 SGHRS and CDR2 YFSETQ. CDR3 length equals 17 residues. J was trimmed by 4 bases and V by 0 bases; bases with no gene match: 9. The CDR3 nucleotides read TGCGCCAGCAGCTTGGAGAGACTAGCGGAGAGGGCAGATACGCAGTATTTT. Translating gives CASSLERLAERADTQYF.

The V and J genes are TRBV14 and TRBJ2-2, with D uncertain. The CDR3 runs to 15 residues. Germline CDR1 SGHDN, CDR2 FVKESK. V was pared by 1 base and J by 4 bases, with 10 bases between. CDR3 nucleotides: TGTGCCAGCAGCCAAGTTGCTTCCCCCACCGGGGAGCTGTTTTTT. Amino acid sequence: CASSQVASPTGELFF.

The rearrangement links TRBV7-2 to TRBJ2-1; possibly TRBD1 or TRBD2 for D (7 bases each). The CDR3 runs to 15 residues. The germline CDR1 and CDR2 sequences are SGHTA and FQGNSA. V was pared by 4 bases and J by 4 bases, with 14 bases between. The CDR3: CASSSQGRGYNEQFF. In nucleotides, the CDR3 is TGTGCCAGCAGCTCACAGGGGCGGGGGTACAATGAGCAGTTCTTC.

V usage is TRBV18 and J usage is TRBJ2-7; 7 nucleotides align to TRBD2. The CDR3 loop spans 14 amino acids. V lost 4 bases and J lost 2; bases outside the gene matches: 5. The germline V gene encodes CDR1 KGHSH and CDR2 LQKENI. The CDR3 region is CASSRRESPYEQYF. The CDR3 nucleotides are TGTGCCAGCTCACGGCGGGAGAGCCCCTACGAGCAGTACTTC.

The chain has TRBV14 and TRBJ2-2, with 8 nucleotides matching TRBD1. CDR3 length equals 15 residues. The V segment lost 6 bases and the J segment 4 bases; nucleotides outside the gene matches: 7. Germline V CDR1 and CDR2: SGHDN, FVKESK. In DNA, the CDR3 is TGTGCCAGCAGAACCGGGACAGGTGGCACCGGGGAGCTGTTTTTT. Its translation is CASRTGTGGTGELFF.

The rearrangement uses TRBV7-2 and TRBJ2-7; D possibly matches TRBD1 or TRBD2 (5 bases each). Trimming left V 4 bases short and J 3 bases short, with 13 bases between. Germline values: CDR1 SGHTA, CDR2 FQGNSA. The CDR3 sequence is 14 residues long. CDR3 bases: TGTGCCAGCAGCTGGGGGACCCAATACTACGAGCAGTACTTC. Its protein product is CASSWGTQYYEQYF.

The chain is built from TRBV7-6 and TRBJ2-1; 10 nucleotides agree with TRBD2. The V segment lost 1 base and the J segment 13 bases; nucleotides outside the gene matches: 4. Germline lookup yields CDR1 SGHVS and CDR2 FNYEAQ. The CDR3 is 13 residues long. The CDR3: CASSLGLAGVQFF. CDR3 DNA: TGTGCCAGCAGCTTAGGCCTAGCGGGAGTACAGTTCTTC.

The genes are TRBV7-6 and TRBJ2-3; TRBD2 aligns across 12 bases. CDR3 length: 16 amino acids. V lost 5 bases, J lost 0 bases, and 3 bases stayed unmatched. Germline V lookup: CDR1 SGHVS, CDR2 FNYEAQ. CDR3: CASSRTSGISTDTQYF. CDR3 DNA: TGTGCCAGCAGCCGGACTAGCGGGATTAGCACAGATACGCAGTATTTT.

The V gene is TRBV5-1, the J gene TRBJ2-7, with D possibly called TRBD1 or TRBD2 (6 bases each). Trimming shortened V by 0 bases and J by 5 bases, and 15 bases separated the two germline ends. CDR1 is SGHRS and CDR2 is YFSETQ in the germline V gene. The CDR3 runs 15 residues. The CDR3 region is CASSLGTPRGHEQYF. The CDR3 bases are TGCGCCAGCAGCTTGGGGACCCCCCGGGGGCACGAGCAGTACTTC.

This rearrangement joins TRBV27 to TRBJ2-7; 8 nucleotides agree with TRBD2. CDR3 size: 16 residues. The V gene end was trimmed by 4 bases and the J gene end by 3 bases; junction bases not matched to a gene: 11. Germline V gene data show CDR1 as MNHEY and CDR2 as SMNVEV (reference sequence). The CDR3 sequence: CASSSSIAGPYYEQYF. The DNA for the CDR3 is TGTGCCAGCAGTTCCTCGATAGCGGGACCCTACTACGAGCAGTACTTC.

This clone came up a few times. J is TRBJ2-7 and V is TRBV27, with 10 nucleotides matching TRBD2. CDR3 size: 15 residues. V was clipped by 4 bases and J by 3 bases; unmatched bases: 6. Germline V lookup: CDR1 MNHEY, CDR2 SMNVEV (reference sequence). CDR3 DNA sequence: TGTGCCAGCAGTTCACCCGGGACTAGCGTCTACGAGCAGTACTTC. Translation gives CASSSPGTSVYEQYF.

V usage is TRBV2 and J usage is TRBJ2-7; D ambiguous. Germline V gives CDR1 SNHLY, CDR2 FYNNEI. This CDR3 spans 13 amino acids. Trimming took off 4 bases at V and 1 base at J, with 8 bases between the two ends. The CDR3 here is CASSGRVSYEQYF. DNA for the CDR3: TGTGCCAGCAGTGGTCGAGTTTCCTACGAGCAGTACTTC.

The genes are TRBV6-5 and TRBJ2-7; tentative D call: TRBD2 (6 bases). Trimming pared 5 bases from V and 0 bases from J, leaving 11 bases between. Germline values: CDR1 MNHEY, CDR2 SVGAGI. This CDR3 is built from 14 residues. In DNA form, the CDR3 reads TGTGCCAGCAGTCCGGCGGGAAGCTCCTACGAGCAGTACTTC. It translates to CASSPAGSSYEQYF.

This clone appeared a single time. The gene calls are TRBV11-1 and TRBJ2-3; D is possibly TRBD1 (5 bases). The V and J ends lost 5 bases and 0 bases respectively, with 12 bases between them. Germline loops: CDR1 SGHAT, CDR2 FQDESV (reference sequence). CDR3 length: 15 amino acids. The CDR3 sequence: CASSTRQRSTDTQYF. CDR3 DNA sequence: TGTGCCAGCAGCACCCGACAGAGGAGCACAGATACGCAGTATTTT.

The table lists this clone with a count of one. This chain connects TRBV4-2 to TRBJ1-2, with D possibly being TRBD1 (5 bases). The V end lost 3 bases, the J end lost 8 bases, and 16 bases lay between the germline ends. Germline values: CDR1 LGHNA, CDR2 YNFKEQ. This CDR3 is 14 amino acids long. In nucleotides, the CDR3 is TGTGCCAGCAGCCAGGGACGGTCTCTCGGGGGCTACACCTTC. This gives the protein CASSQGRSLGGYTF.